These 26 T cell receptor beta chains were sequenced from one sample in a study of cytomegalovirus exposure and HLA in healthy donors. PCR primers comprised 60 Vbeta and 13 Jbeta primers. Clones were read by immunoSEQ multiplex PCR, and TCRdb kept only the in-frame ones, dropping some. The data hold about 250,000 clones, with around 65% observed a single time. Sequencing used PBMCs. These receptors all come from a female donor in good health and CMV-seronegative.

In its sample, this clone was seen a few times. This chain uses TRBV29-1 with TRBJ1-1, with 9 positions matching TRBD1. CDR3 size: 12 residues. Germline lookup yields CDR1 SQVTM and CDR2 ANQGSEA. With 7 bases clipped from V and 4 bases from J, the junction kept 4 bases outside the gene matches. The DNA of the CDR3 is TGCAGCGCCCGACAGGGGGGCACTGAAGCTTTCTTT. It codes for CSARQGGTEAFF.

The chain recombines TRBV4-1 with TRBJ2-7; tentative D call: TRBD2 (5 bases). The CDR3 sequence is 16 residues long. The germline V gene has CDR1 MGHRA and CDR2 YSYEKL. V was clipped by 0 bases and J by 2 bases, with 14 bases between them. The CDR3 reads CASSQDWVGRAYEQYF. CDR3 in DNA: TGCGCCAGCAGCCAAGATTGGGTAGGGAGAGCCTACGAGCAGTACTTC.

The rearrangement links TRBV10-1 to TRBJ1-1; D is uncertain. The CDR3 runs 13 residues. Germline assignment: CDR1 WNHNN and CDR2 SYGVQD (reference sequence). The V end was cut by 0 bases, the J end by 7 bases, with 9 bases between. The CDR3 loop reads CASSESTPGEAFF. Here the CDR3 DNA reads TGCGCCAGCAGTGAGTCGACTCCCGGTGAAGCTTTCTTT.

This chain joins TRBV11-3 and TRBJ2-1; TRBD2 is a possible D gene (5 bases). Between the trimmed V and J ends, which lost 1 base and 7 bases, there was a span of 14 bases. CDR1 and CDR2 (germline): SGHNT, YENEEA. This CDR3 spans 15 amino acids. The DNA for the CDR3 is TGTGCCAGCAGCTTAGGTCCGAAACTAGTAAATGAGCAGTTCTTC. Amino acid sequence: CASSLGPKLVNEQFF.

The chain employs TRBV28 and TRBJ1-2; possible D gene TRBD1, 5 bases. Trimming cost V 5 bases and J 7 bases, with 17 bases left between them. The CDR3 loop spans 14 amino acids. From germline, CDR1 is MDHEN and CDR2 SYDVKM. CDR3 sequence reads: CASSPPGGFGGYTF. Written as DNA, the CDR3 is TGTGCCAGCAGTCCCCCCGGGGGATTTGGTGGCTACACCTTC.

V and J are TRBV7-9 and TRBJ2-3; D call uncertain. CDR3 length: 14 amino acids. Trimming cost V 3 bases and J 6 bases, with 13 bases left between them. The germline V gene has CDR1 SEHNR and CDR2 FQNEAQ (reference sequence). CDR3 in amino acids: CASSFRGPSDTQYF. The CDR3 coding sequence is TGTGCCAGCAGCTTCCGTGGCCCCTCGGATACGCAGTATTTT.

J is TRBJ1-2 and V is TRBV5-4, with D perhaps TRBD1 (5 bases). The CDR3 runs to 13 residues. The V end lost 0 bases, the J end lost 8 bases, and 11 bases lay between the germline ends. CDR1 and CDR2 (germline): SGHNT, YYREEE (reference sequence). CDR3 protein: CASSLGGGDGYTF. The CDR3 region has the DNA TGTGCCAGCAGCTTGGGGGGAGGGGACGGCTACACCTTC.

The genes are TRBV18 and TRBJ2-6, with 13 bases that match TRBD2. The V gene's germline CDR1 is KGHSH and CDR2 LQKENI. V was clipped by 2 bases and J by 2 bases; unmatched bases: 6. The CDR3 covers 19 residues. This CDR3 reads CASSPVGLAGVPGANVLTF. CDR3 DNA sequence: TGTGCCAGCTCACCAGTCGGACTAGCGGGAGTTCCTGGGGCCAACGTCCTGACTTTC.

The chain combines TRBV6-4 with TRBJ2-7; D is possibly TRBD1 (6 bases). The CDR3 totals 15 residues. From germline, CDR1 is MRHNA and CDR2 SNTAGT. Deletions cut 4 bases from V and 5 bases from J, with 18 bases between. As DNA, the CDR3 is TGTGCCAGCAGTGGGGGGCAGGGTTCCGTCAACGAGCAGTACTTC. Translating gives CASSGGQGSVNEQYF.

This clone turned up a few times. CDR3 sequence (DNA): TGTGCCAGTAGTCACGGGGGGAGCGAGCAGTACTTC. Its protein is CASSHGGSEQYF. This chain joins TRBV19 and TRBJ2-7; 7 bases align to TRBD2. The CDR3 totals 12 residues. Germline CDR1 reads LNHDA; CDR2 reads SQIVND (reference sequence). Trimming took 5 bases from V and 6 from J; bases not matched to a gene: 4.

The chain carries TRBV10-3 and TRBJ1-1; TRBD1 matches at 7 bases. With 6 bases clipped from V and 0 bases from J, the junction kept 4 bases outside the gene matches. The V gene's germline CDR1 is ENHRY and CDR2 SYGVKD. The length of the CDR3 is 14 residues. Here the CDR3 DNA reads TGTGCCATCAGAGATGGACAGGTGAACACTGAAGCTTTCTTT. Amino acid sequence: CAIRDGQVNTEAFF.

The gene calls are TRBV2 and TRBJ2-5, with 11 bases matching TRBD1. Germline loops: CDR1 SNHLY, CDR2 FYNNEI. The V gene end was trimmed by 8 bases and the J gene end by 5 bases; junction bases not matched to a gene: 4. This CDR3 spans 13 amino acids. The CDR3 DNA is TGTGCCAGCCCAGGACAGGGGGCGGAGACCCAGTACTTC. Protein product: CASPGQGAETQYF.

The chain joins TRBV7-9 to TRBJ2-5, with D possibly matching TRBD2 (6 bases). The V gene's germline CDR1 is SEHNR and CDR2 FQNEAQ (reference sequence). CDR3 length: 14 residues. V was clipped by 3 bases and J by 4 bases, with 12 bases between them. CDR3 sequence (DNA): TGTGCCAGCAGCTTCGGGGGTGGGCGAGAGACCCAGTACTTC. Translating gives CASSFGGGRETQYF.

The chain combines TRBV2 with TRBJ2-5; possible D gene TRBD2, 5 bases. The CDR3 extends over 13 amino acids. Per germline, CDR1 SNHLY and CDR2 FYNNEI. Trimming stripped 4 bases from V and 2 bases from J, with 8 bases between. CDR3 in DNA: TGTGCCAGCAGTGCTAGCCTTCAAGAGACCCAGTACTTC. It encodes CASSASLQETQYF.

The CDR3 DNA follows: TGTGCCAGCAGCGGATCCGGGACAGGGGGCGGATATGGCGGGGAGCTGTTTTTT. Protein product: CASSGSGTGGGYGGELFF. The chain links TRBV11-3 to TRBJ2-2; 12 nucleotides match TRBD1. Germline V gene data show CDR1 as SGHNT and CDR2 as YENEEA. The CDR3 runs to 18 residues. V shed 5 bases and J 7 bases; nucleotides not matched to a gene: 14.

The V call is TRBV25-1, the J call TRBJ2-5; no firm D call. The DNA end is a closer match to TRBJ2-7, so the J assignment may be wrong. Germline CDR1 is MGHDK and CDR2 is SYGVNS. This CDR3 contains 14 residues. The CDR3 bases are TGTGCCAGCAGTGAATACTATGGTTCTTACGAGCAGTACTTC. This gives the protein CASSEYYGSYEQYF.

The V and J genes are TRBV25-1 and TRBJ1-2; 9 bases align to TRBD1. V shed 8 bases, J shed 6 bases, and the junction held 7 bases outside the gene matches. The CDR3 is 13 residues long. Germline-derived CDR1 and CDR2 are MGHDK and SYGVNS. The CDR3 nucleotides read TGTGCCAGCGCCCCACAGGGGGCCAATGGCTACACCTTC. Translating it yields CASAPQGANGYTF.

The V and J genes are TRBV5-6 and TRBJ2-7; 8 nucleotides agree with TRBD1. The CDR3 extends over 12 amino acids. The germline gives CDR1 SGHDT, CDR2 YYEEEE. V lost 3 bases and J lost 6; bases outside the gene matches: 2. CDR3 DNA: TGTGCCAGCAGCTGGACAGGGCTCGAGCAGTACTTC. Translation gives CASSWTGLEQYF.

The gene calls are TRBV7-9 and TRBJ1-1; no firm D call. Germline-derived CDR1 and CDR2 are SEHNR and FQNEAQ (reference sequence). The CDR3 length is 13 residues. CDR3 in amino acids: CSTERGVNTEAFF. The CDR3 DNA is TGTTCCACCGAACGCGGGGTAAACACTGAAGCTTTCTTT.

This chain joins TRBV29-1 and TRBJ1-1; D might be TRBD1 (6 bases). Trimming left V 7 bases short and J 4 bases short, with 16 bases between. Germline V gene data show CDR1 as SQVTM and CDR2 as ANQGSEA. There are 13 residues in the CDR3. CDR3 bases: TGCAGCGCCTGGGGAGGGGGGATCACTGAAGCTTTCTTT. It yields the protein CSAWGGGITEAFF.

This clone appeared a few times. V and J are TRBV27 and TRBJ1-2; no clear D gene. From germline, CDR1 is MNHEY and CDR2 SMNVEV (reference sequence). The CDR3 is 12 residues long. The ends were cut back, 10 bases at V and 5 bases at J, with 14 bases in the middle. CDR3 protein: CATLQFEYGYTF. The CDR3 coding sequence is TGTGCCACCCTTCAATTTGAGTATGGCTACACCTTC.

Here the CDR3 reads CASSAGVGNTEAFF. The CDR3 DNA reads TGTGCCAGCAGTGCGGGGGTAGGGAACACTGAAGCTTTCTTT. The chain links TRBV2 to TRBJ1-1, with a tentative D call TRBD1 (5 bases). Germline-derived CDR1 and CDR2 are SNHLY and FYNNEI. The V gene lost 4 bases and the J gene lost 1 base, with 10 bases spanning the gap. The CDR3 contains 14 residues.

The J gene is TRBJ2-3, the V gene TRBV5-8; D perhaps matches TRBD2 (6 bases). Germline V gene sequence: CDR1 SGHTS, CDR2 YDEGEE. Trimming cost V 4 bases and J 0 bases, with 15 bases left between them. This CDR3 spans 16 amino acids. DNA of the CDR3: TGTGCCAGCAGCAGGGGACTTACGGCTAGCACAGATACGCAGTATTTT. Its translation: CASSRGLTASTDTQYF. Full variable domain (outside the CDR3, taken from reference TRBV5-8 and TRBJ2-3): EAGVTQSPTHLIKTRGQQATLRCSPISGHTSVYWYQQALGLGLQFLLWYDEGEERNRGNFPPRFSGRQFPNYSSELNVNALELEDSALYLCASSRGLTASTDTQYFGPGTRLTVL.

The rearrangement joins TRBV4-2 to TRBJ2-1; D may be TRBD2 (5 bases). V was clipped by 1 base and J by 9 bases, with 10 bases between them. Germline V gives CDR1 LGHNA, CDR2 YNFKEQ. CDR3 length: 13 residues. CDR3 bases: TGTGCCAGCAGCCAAGTAAGAGAGGGTGAGCAGTTCTTC. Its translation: CASSQVREGEQFF.

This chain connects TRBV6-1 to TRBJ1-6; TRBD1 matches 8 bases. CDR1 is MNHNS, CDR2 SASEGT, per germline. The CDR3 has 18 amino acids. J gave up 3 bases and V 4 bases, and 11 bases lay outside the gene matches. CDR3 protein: CASSAKRLGTGYNSPLHF. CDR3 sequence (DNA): TGTGCCAGCAGTGCTAAAAGACTGGGGACAGGCTATAATTCACCCCTCCACTTT.

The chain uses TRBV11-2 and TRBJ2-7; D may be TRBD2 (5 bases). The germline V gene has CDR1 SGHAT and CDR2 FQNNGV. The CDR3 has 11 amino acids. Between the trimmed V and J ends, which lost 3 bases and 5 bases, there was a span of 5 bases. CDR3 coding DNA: TGTGCCAGCAGCTTCGGGGACGAGCAGTACTTC. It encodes CASSFGDEQYF.